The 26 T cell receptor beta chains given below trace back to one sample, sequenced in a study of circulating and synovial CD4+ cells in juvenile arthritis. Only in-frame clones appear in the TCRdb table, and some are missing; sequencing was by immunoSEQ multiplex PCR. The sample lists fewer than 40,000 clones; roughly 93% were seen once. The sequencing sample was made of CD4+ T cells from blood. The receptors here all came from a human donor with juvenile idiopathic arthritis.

The CDR3 coding sequence is TGTGCCAGCAGTGAAGGGGACAGTCATCAGCCCCAGCATTTT. Translation gives CASSEGDSHQPQHF. The J gene is TRBJ1-5, the V gene TRBV6-1; 7 positions match TRBD1. J lost 5 bases, V lost 1 base, and 2 bases had no gene match. This CDR3 contains 14 residues. Germline loops: CDR1 MNHNS, CDR2 SASEGT.

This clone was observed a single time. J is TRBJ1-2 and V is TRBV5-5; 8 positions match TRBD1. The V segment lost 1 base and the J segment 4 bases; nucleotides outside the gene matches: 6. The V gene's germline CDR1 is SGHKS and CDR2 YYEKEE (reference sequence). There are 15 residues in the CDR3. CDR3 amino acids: CASSLQIQGAYGYTF. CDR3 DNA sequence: TGTGCCAGCAGCTTGCAAATCCAGGGGGCCTATGGCTACACCTTC. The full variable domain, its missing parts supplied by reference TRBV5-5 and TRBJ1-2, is DAGVTQSPTHLIKTRGQQVTLRCSPISGHKSVSWYQQVLGQGPQFIFQYYEKEERGRGNFPDRFSARQFPNYSSELNVNALLLGDSALYLCASSLQIQGAYGYTFGSGTRLTVV.

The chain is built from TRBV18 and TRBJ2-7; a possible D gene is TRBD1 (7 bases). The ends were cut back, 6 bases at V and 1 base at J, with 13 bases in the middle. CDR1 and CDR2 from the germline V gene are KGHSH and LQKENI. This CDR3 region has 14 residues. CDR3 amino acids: CASSPQGGSYEQYF. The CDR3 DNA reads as TGTGCCAGCTCCCCCCAGGGGGGTTCCTACGAGCAGTACTTC.

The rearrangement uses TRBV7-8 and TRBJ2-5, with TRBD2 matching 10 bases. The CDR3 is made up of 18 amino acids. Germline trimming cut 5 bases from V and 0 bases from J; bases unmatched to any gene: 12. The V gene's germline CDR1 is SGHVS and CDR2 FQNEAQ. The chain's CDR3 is CASSPPQGLANYQETQYF. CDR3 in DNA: TGTGCCAGCAGCCCCCCCCAGGGACTAGCGAACTACCAAGAGACCCAGTACTTC. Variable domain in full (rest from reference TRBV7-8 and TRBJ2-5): GAGVSQSPRYKVAKRGQDVALRCDPISGHVSLFWYQQALGQGPEFLTYFQNEAQLDKSGLPSDRFFAERPEGSVSTLKIQRTQQEDSAVYLCASSPPQGLANYQETQYFGPGTRLLVL.

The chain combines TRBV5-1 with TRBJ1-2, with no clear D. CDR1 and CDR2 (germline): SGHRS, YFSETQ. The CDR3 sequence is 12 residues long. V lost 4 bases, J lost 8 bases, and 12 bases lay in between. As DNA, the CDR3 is TGCGCCAGCAGCCTTCTCGACAACGGCTACACCTTC. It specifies CASSLLDNGYTF.

The DNA for the CDR3 is TGTGCCAGCAGCGTAGCTCCGAGCGGGCGGAGCTCTGGAAACACCATATATTTT. Encoded protein: CASSVAPSGRSSGNTIYF. The rearrangement joins TRBV9 to TRBJ1-3, with D unresolved. Germline V CDR1 and CDR2: SGDLS, YYNGEE. CDR3 length: 18 residues. Trimming removed 0 bases at V and 0 bases at J, with 16 bases between.

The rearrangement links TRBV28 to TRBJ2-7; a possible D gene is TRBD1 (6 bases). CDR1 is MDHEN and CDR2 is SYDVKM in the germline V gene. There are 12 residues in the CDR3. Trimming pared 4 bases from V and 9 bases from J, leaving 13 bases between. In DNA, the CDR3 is TGTGCCAGCAGTTCCACAGGGTTCGGGCAGTACTTC. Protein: CASSSTGFGQYF.

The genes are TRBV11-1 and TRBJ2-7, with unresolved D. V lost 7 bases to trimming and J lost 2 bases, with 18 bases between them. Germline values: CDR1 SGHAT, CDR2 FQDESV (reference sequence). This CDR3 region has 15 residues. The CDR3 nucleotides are TGTGCCAGCACTCTGTCGACTGGCTACACCTACGAGCAGTACTTC. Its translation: CASTLSTGYTYEQYF.

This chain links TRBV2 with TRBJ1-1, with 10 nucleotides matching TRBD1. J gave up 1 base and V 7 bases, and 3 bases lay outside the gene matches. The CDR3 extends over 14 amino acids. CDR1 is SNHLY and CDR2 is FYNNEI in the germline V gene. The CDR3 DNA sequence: TGTGCCAGCACCCGGACAGGGGGGAACACTGAAGCTTTCTTT. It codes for CASTRTGGNTEAFF.

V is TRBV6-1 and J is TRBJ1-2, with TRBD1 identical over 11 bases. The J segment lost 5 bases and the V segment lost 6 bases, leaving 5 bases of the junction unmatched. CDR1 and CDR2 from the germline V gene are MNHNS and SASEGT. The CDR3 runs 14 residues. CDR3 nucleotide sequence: TGTGCCAGCAGACCGGGACAGGGGGTTTATGGCTACACCTTC. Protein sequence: CASRPGQGVYGYTF.

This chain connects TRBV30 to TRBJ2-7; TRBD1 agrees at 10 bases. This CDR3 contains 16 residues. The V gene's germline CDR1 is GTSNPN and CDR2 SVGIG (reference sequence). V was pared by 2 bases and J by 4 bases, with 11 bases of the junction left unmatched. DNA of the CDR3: TGTGCCTGGAGTAAAACTACCGGGACAGGGGAATACGAGCAGTACTTC. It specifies CAWSKTTGTGEYEQYF.

CDR3 protein: CASSVAPADSYNEQFF. Here the CDR3 DNA reads TGTGCCAGCAGCGTAGCCCCAGCGGACAGCTACAATGAGCAGTTCTTC. The V call is TRBV9, the J call TRBJ2-1, with D tentatively TRBD1 (6 bases). Germline lookup yields CDR1 SGDLS and CDR2 YYNGEE. V was trimmed by 0 bases and J by 3 bases, leaving 13 bases between them. The CDR3 has 16 residues. Using reference TRBV9 and TRBJ2-1 for the parts outside the CDR3, the full variable domain is DSGVTQTPKHLITATGQRVTLRCSPRSGDLSVYWYQQSLDQGLQFLIQYYNGEERAKGNILERFSAQQFPDLHSELNLSSLELGDSALYFCASSVAPADSYNEQFFGPGTRLTVL.

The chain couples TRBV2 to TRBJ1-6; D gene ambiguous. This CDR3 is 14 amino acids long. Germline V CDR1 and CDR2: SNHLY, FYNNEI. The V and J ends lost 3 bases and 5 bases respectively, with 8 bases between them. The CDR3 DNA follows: TGTGCCAGCAGTGAGAGGGAGGATAATTCACCCCTCCACTTT. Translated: CASSEREDNSPLHF.

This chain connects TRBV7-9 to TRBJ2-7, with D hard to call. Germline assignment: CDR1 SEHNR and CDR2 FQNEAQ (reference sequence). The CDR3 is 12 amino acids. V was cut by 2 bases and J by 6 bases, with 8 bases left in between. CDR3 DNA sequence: TGTGCCAGCAGCTTAACCGAGTTCGAGCAGTACTTC. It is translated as CASSLTEFEQYF.

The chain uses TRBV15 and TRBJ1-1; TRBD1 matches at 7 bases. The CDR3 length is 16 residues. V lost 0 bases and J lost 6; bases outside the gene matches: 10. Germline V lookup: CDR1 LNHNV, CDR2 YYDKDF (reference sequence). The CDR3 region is CATSRDYNIQGPEAFF. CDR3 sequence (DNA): TGTGCCACCAGCAGAGATTACAACATACAGGGGCCTGAAGCTTTCTTT.

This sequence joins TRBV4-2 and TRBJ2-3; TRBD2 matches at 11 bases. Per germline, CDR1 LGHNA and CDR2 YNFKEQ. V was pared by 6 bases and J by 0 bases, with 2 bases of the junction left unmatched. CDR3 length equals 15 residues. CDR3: CASSSGRASTDTQYF. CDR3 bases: TGTGCCAGCAGTAGCGGGAGGGCCAGCACAGATACGCAGTATTTT.

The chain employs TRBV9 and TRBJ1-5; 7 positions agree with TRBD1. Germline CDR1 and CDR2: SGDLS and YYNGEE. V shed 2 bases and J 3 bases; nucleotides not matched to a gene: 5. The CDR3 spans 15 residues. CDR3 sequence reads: CASSVTGAVNQPQHF. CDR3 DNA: TGTGCCAGCAGCGTTACAGGGGCCGTCAATCAGCCCCAGCATTTT.

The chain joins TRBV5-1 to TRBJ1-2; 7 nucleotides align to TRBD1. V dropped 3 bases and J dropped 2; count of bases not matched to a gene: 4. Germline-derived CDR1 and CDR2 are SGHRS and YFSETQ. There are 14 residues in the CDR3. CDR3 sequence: CASSSIQGNYGYTF. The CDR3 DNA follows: TGCGCCAGCAGCTCCATACAGGGGAACTATGGCTACACCTTC. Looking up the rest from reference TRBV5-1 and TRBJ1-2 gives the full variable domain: KAGVTQTPRYLIKTRGQQVTLSCSPISGHRSVSWYQQTPGQGLQFLFEYFSETQRNKGNFPGRFSGRQFSNSRSEMNVSTLELGDSALYLCASSSIQGNYGYTFGSGTRLTVV.

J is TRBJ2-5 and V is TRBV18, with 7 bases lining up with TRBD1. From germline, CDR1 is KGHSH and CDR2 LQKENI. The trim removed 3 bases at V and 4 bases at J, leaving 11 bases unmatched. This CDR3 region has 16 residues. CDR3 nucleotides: TGTGCCAGCTCACCGGCGACAGGGTTCGGCGGAGAGACCCAGTACTTC. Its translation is CASSPATGFGGETQYF.

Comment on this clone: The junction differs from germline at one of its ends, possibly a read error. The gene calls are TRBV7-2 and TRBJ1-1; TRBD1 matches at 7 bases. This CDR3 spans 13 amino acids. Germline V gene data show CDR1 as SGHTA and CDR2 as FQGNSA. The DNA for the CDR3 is TGTGCCAGCAGCTTCAGGGGGAACCCTGAAGCTTTCTTT. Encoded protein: CASSFRGNPEAFF.

The DNA for the CDR3 is TGTGCCAGTAGTATTCCTAGCGGAGGCCAAGAGACCCAGTACTTC. Translation: CASSIPSGGQETQYF. This chain uses TRBV19 with TRBJ2-5, with 7 bases lining up with TRBD2. The germline V gene has CDR1 LNHDA and CDR2 SQIVND (reference sequence). This CDR3 contains 15 residues. V shed 3 bases and J 1 base; nucleotides not matched to a gene: 5.

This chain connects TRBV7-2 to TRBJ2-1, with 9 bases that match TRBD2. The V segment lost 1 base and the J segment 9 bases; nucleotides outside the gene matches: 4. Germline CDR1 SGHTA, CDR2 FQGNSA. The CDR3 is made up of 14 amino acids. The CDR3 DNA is TGTGCCAGCAGCTTAGGCGGGAGGGTGAGTGAGCAGTTCTTC. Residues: CASSLGGRVSEQFF.

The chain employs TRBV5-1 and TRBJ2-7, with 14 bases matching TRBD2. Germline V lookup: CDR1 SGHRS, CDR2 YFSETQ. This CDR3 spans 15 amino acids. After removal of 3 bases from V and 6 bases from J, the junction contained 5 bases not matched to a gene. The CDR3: CASSSGLAGAVEQYF. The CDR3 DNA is TGCGCCAGCAGCTCGGGACTAGCGGGAGCAGTCGAGCAGTACTTC. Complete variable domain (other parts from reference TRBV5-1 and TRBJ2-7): KAGVTQTPRYLIKTRGQQVTLSCSPISGHRSVSWYQQTPGQGLQFLFEYFSETQRNKGNFPGRFSGRQFSNSRSEMNVSTLELGDSALYLCASSSGLAGAVEQYFGPGTRLTVT.

CDR3 amino acids: CASSVAGGPYEQYF. The CDR3 coding sequence is TGTGCCAGCAGTGTAGCGGGAGGGCCATACGAGCAGTACTTC. This chain connects TRBV6-1 to TRBJ2-7; 11 nucleotides agree with TRBD2. Germline V gene lookup returns CDR1 MNHNS and CDR2 SASEGT. With V trimmed by 4 bases and J by 4 bases, 3 bases remained unmatched. CDR3 length equals 14 residues.

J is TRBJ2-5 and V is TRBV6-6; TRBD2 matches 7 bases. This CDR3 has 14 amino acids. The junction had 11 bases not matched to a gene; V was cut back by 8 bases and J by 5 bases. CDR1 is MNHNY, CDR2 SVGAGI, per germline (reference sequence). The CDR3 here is CASARLALLETQYF. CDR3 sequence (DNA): TGTGCCAGCGCGAGACTAGCCCTATTGGAGACCCAGTACTTC.

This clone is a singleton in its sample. The CDR3 protein is CASSLQGAGETQYF. The CDR3 bases are TGTGCCAGTAGCCTACAGGGAGCAGGGGAGACCCAGTACTTC. The chain carries TRBV19 and TRBJ2-5, with D possibly matching TRBD1 (6 bases). Germline CDR1 reads LNHDA; CDR2 reads SQIVND (reference sequence). The length of the CDR3 is 14 residues. V gave up 6 bases and J gave up 5 bases, with 16 bases separating them.